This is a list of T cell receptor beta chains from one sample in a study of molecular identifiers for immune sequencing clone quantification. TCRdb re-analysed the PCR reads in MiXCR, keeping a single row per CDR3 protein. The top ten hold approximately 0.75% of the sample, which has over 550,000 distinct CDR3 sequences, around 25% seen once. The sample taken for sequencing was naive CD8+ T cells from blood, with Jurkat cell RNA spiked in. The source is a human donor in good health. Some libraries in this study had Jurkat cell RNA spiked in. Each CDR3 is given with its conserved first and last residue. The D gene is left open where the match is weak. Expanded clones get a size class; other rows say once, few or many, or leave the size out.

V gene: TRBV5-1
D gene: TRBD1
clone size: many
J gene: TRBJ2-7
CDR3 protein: CASSSSAGGTYEQYF
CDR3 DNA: TGCGCCAGCAGCTCTTCGGCAGGGGGAACCTACGAGCAGTACTTC

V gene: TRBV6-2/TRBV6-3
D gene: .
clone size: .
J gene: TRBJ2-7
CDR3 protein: CASSLPGLGYYEQYF
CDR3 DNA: TGTGCCAGCAGTTTACCCGGACTGGGGTACTACGAGCAGTACTTC

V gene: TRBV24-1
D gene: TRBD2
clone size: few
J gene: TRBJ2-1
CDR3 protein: CATRGLAPDRDNEQFF
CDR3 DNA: TGTGCCACCCGGGGACTAGCCCCTGATCGCGACAATGAGCAGTTCTTC

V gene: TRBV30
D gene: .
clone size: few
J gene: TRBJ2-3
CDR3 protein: CAWSAYTDTQYF
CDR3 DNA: TGTGCCTGGAGTGCCTACACAGATACGCAGTATTTT

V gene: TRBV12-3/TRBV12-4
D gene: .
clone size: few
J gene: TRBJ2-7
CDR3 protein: CASSFLSPYEQYF
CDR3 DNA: TGTGCCAGCAGTTTTTTGTCCCCCTACGAGCAGTACTTC

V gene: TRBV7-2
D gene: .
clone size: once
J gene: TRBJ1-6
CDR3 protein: CASSLAGFGGGRSPLHF
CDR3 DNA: TGTGCCAGCAGCTTAGCGGGTTTCGGGGGAGGGCGATCACCCCTCCACTTT

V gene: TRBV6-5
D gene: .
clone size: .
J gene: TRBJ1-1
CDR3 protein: CASSYSMGTEAFF
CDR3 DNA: TGTGCCAGCAGTTATTCCATGGGCACTGAAGCTTTCTTT

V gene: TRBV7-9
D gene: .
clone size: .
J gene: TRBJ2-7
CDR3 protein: CASSPDEAYEQYF
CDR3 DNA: TGTGCCAGCAGCCCGGACGAAGCCTACGAGCAGTACTTC

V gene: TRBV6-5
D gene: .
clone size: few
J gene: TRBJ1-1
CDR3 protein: CASSYSGGFAEAFF
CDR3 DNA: TGTGCCAGCAGTTACTCGGGGGGTTTTGCTGAAGCTTTCTTT

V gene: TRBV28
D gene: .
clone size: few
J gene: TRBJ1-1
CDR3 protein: CASSLTPVNTEAFF
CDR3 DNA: TGTGCCAGCAGTTTAACTCCGGTTAACACTGAAGCTTTCTTT

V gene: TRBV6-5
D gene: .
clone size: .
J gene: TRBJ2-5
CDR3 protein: CASRGMGFETQYF
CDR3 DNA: TGTGCCAGCAGAGGGATGGGCTTCGAGACCCAGTACTTC

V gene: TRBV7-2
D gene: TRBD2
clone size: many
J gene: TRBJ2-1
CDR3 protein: CASSLGVAGGSYNEQFF
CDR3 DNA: TGTGCCAGCAGCTTAGGGGTAGCGGGGGGTTCCTACAATGAGCAGTTCTTC

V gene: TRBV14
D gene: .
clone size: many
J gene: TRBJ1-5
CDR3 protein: CASSRLGGGNQPQHF
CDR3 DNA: TGTGCCAGCAGCCGATTAGGGGGTGGCAATCAGCCCCAGCATTTT

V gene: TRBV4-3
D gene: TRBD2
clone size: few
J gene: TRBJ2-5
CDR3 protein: CASSRGTSGAQETQYF
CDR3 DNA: TGCGCCAGCAGCCGAGGGACTAGCGGGGCCCAAGAGACCCAGTACTTC

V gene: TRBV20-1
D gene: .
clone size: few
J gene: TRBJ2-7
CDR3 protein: CSARQGMGEQYF
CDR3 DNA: TGCAGTGCTAGACAGGGGATGGGGGAGCAGTACTTC

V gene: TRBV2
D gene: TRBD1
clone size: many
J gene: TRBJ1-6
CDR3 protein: CASSPSSGTVYSPLHF
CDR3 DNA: TGTGCCAGCAGTCCAAGTTCCGGGACAGTATATTCACCCCTCCACTTT

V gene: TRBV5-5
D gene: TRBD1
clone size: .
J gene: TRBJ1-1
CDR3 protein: CASSLAYWTGGSEGTEAFF
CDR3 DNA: TGTGCCAGCAGCTTGGCCTATTGGACAGGGGGCTCCGAGGGCACTGAAGCTTTCTTT

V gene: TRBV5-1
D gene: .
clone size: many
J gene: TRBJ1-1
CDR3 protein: CASSLDYGGLAFF
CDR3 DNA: TGCGCCAGCAGCTTGGATTACGGGGGGCTGGCTTTCTTT

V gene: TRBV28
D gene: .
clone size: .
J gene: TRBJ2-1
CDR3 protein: CASSPDRLNEQFF
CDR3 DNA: TGTGCCAGCAGTCCGGACAGACTCAATGAGCAGTTCTTC

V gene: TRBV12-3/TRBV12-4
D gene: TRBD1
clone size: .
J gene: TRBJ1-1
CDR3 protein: CASRLGQGFEAFF
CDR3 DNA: TGTGCCAGCAGACTGGGACAGGGATTTGAAGCTTTCTTT

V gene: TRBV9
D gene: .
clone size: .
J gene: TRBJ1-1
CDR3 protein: CASSGIETEAFF
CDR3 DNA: TGTGCCAGCAGCGGGATAGAGACTGAAGCTTTCTTT

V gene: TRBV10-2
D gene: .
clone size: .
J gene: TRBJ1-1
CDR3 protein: CAIRQDLNTEAFF
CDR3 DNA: TGCGCCATCCGGCAGGATTTGAACACTGAAGCTTTCTTT

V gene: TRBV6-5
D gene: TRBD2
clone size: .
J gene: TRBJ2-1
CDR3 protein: CASRTLAGGSRSYNEQFF
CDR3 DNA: TGTGCCAGCAGAACACTAGCGGGAGGGTCTAGGTCCTACAATGAGCAGTTCTTC

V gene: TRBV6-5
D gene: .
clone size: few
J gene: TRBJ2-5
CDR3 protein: CASSYLPSGNPETQYF
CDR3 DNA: TGTGCCAGCAGTTACTTACCCTCGGGGAACCCAGAGACCCAGTACTTC

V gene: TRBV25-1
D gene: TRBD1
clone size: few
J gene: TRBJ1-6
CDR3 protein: CASSDGTVGNSPLHF
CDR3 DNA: TGTGCCAGCAGTGACGGGACAGTTGGTAATTCACCCCTCCACTTT

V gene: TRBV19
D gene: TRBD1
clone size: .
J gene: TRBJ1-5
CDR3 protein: CASSMGDRGLEQPQHF
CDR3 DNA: TGTGCCAGTAGTATGGGGGACAGGGGCCTAGAACAGCCCCAGCATTTT

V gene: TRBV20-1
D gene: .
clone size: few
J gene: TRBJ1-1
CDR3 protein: CSARDLNGWNTEAFF
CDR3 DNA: TGCAGTGCTAGAGATCTAAATGGGTGGAACACTGAAGCTTTCTTT

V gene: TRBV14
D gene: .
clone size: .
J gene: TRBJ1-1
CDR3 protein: CAGSQDLSFTEAFF
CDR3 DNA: TGTGCCGGCAGCCAAGATCTTAGTTTTACTGAAGCTTTCTTT

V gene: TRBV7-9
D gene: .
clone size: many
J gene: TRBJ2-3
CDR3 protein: CASSSIASGSTDTQYF
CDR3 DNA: TGTGCCAGCAGCTCCATAGCGTCAGGGAGCACAGATACGCAGTATTTT

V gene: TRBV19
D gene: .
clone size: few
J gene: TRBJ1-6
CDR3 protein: CASTHTGSPLHF
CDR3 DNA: TGTGCCAGTACCCATACGGGCTCACCCCTCCACTTT

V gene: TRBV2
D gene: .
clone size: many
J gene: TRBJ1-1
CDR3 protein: CASSEAGGGTEAFF
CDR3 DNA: TGTGCCAGCAGTGAAGCGGGGGGCGGCACTGAAGCTTTCTTT

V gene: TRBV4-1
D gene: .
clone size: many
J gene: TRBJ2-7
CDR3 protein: CASSQGSRGPTYEQYF
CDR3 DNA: TGCGCCAGCAGCCAAGGGAGTAGGGGACCCACCTACGAGCAGTACTTC

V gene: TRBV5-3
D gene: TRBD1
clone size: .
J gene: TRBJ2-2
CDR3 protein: CASSLGQAGTGELFF
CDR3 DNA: TGTGCCAGCAGCTTGGGACAGGCGGGCACCGGGGAGCTGTTTTTT

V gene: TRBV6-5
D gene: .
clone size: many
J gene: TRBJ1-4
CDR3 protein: CASSSGRAFVGEKLFF
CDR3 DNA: TGTGCCAGCAGTTCGGGCAGGGCATTTGTTGGTGAAAAACTGTTTTTT

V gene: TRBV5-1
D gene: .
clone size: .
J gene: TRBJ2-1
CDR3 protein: CVSSPSNEQFF
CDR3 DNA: TGCGTCAGCAGCCCGTCCAATGAGCAGTTCTTC

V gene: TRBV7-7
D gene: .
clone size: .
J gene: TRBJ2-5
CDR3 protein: CASSLGPRLVIPAGYQETQYF
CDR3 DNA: TGTGCTAGCAGCTTAGGACCGAGACTGGTCATACCGGCAGGCTACCAAGAGACCCAGTACTTC

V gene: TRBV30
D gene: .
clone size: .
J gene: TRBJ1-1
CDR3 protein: CAWSPVGGAFF
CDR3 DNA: TGTGCCTGGAGCCCAGTGGGGGGAGCTTTCTTT

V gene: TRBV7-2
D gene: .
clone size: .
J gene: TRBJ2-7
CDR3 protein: CARSLGTAKYF
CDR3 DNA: TGTGCCCGCAGCTTAGGCACTGCCAAGTACTTC

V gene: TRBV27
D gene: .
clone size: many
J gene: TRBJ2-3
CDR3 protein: CADSEVPSTDTQYF
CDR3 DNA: TGTGCCGATTCCGAGGTACCAAGCACAGATACGCAGTATTTT

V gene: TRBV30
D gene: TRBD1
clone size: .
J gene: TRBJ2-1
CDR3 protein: CAWSGPRDRFYNEQFF
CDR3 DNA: TGTGCCTGGAGTGGTCCCCGGGACAGGTTTTACAATGAGCAGTTCTTC

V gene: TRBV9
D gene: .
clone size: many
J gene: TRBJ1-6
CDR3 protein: CASSTHASSYNSPLHF
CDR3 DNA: TGTGCCAGCAGTACCCACGCGAGCTCCTATAATTCACCCCTCCACTTT

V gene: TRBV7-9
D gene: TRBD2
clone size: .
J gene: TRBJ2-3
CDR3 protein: CASSPGLAGITQYF
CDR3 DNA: TGTGCCAGCAGCCCTGGACTAGCGGGGATTACGCAGTATTTT

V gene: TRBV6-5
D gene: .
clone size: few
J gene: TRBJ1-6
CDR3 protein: CASSFGTDPGSYNSPLHF
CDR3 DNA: TGTGCCAGCAGTTTCGGGACGGACCCCGGCTCCTATAATTCACCCCTCCACTTT

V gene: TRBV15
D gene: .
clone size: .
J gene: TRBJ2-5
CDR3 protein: CATSRDGMQGETQYF
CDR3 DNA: TGTGCCACCAGCAGAGATGGGATGCAGGGCGAGACCCAGTACTTC

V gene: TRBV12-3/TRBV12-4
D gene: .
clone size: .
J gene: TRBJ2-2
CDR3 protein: CASSLGTTPGELFF
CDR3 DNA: TGTGCCAGCAGTTTAGGGACTACCCCCGGGGAGCTGTTTTTT

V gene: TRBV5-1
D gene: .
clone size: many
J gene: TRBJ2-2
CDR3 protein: CASSLVSPTTGELFF
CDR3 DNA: TGCGCCAGCAGCTTGGTTTCACCCACCACCGGGGAGCTGTTTTTT

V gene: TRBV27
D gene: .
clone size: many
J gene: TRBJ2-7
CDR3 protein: CASSLSRSSYEQYF
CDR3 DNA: TGTGCCAGCAGTTTATCCCGGAGCTCCTACGAGCAGTACTTC

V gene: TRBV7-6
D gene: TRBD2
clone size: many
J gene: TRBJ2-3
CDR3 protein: CASSRSGGLAGTQYF
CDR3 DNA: TGTGCCAGCAGCCGGAGCGGGGGCCTTGCTGGTACGCAGTATTTT

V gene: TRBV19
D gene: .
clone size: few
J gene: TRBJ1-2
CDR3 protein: CASSIAGDGYTF
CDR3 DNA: TGTGCCAGTAGTATAGCAGGGGATGGCTACACCTTC

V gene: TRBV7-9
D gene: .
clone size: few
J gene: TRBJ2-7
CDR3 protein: CASSLGAGLSSYEQYF
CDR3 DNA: TGTGCCAGCAGCTTGGGTGCGGGACTCAGCTCCTACGAGCAGTACTTC

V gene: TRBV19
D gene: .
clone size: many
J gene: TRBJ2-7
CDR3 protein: CASSIGTGTTYEQYF
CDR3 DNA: TGTGCCAGTAGTATAGGGACCGGGACGACCTACGAGCAGTACTTC

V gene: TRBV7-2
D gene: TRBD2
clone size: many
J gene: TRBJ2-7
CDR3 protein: CASSLIGGSYEQYF
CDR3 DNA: TGTGCCAGCAGCTTAATAGGCGGGAGTTACGAGCAGTACTTC

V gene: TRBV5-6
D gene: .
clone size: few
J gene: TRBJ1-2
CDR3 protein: CASSLEGLHGYTF
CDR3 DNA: TGTGCCAGCAGCCTTGAGGGCCTCCATGGCTACACCTTC

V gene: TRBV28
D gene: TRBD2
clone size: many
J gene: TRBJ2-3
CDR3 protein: CASSLLELAGDTDTQYF
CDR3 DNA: TGTGCCAGCAGTTTATTAGAACTAGCGGGTGACACAGATACGCAGTATTTT

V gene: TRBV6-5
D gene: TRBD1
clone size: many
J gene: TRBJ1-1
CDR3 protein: CASSYKGQGTEAFF
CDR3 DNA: TGTGCCAGCAGTTACAAAGGACAGGGTACTGAAGCTTTCTTT